These 10 T cell receptor beta chains came from one sample sequenced in a study of cytomegalovirus exposure and HLA in healthy donors. Assay: immunoSEQ multiplex PCR; the TCRdb copy retains only in-frame clones and omits some. Of approximately 260,000 clones listed, 80% to 90% are singletons. Source material: PBMCs. Every receptor here comes from a woman aged 18-29 years in good health and CMV-seronegative.

The chain combines TRBV28 with TRBJ2-7; 7 bases are shared with TRBD1. The CDR3 loop spans 14 amino acids. The ends lost 7 bases at V and 3 bases at J; junction bases unmatched: 9. CDR1 and CDR2 (germline): MDHEN, SYDVKM. The CDR3, as DNA: TGTGCCAGCACCTCCGGGACAGACCTCTACGAGCAGTACTTC. It specifies CASTSGTDLYEQYF.

This chain connects TRBV6-5 to TRBJ1-5; weak D call: TRBD1 (5 bases). Germline V lookup: CDR1 MNHEY, CDR2 SVGAGI. V dropped 2 bases and J dropped 7 bases, with 15 bases sitting between them. This CDR3 is 15 amino acids long. For the CDR3, the DNA is TGTGCCAGCAGTTACCGCCGGAGGGGTAAGCAGCCCCAGCATTTT. It codes for CASSYRRRGKQPQHF.

CDR3 nucleotide sequence: TGTGCCAGCAGCTTAACGGGTTTAAAGACTGAAGCTTTCTTT. Amino acids: CASSLTGLKTEAFF. V is TRBV7-2 and J is TRBJ1-1; D unresolved. V lost 2 bases and J lost 5, with 12 bases in between. There are 14 residues in the CDR3. CDR1 and CDR2 (germline): SGHTA, FQGNSA.

This clone was detected only a few times. The rearrangement links TRBV6-1 to TRBJ1-2, with TRBD1 matching 7 bases. V shed 4 bases, J shed 6 bases, and the junction held 8 bases outside the gene matches. CDR1 MNHNS and CDR2 SASEGT come from the germline V gene. This CDR3 has 14 residues. The CDR3 nucleotides are TGTGCCAGCAGTGGGGCCAGGGGGTTGGATGGCTACACCTTC. Protein sequence: CASSGARGLDGYTF.

V and J are TRBV30 and TRBJ1-2, with a weak D call TRBD1 (6 bases). The CDR3 is 16 amino acids. Per the germline V gene, CDR1 is GTSNPN and CDR2 is SVGIG (reference sequence). V dropped 4 bases and J dropped 3 bases, with 21 bases sitting between them. The CDR3 nucleotides read TGTGCCTGGAAACTACGTCATCAGGGGTTCCACTATGGCTACACCTTC. This gives the protein CAWKLRHQGFHYGYTF. The whole variable domain, filled in from reference TRBV30 and TRBJ1-2, reads SQTIHQWPATLVQPVGSPLSLECTVEGTSNPNLYWYRQAAGRGLQLLFYSVGIGQISSEVPQNLSASRPQDRQFILSSKKLLLSDSGFYLCAWKLRHQGFHYGYTFGSGTRLTVV.

The gene calls are TRBV6-5 and TRBJ1-2, with 8 bases aligning to TRBD1. Germline values: CDR1 MNHEY, CDR2 SVGAGI. The CDR3 spans 13 residues. Trimming took 5 bases from V and 8 from J; bases not matched to a gene: 7. The CDR3 spells CASSRQGIGGYTF. The CDR3 DNA reads as TGTGCCAGCAGTAGACAGGGGATAGGGGGCTACACCTTC.

The V call is TRBV5-1, the J call TRBJ1-1; D is perhaps TRBD1 (6 bases). Trimming took 1 base from V and 10 from J, leaving 17 bases between them. CDR1 and CDR2 (germline): SGHRS, YFSETQ. CDR3 length: 14 residues. The CDR3 reads CASSLLGDRGGAFF. As DNA, the CDR3 is TGCGCCAGCAGCTTGCTGGGAGACCGAGGGGGAGCTTTCTTT.

This clone has just one count. The chain couples TRBV27 to TRBJ2-5, with TRBD1 as a possible D gene (5 bases). Germline V lookup: CDR1 MNHEY, CDR2 SMNVEV (reference sequence). Deletions cut 2 bases from V and 5 bases from J, with 18 bases between. The CDR3 consists of 16 residues. CDR3 sequence reads: CASSLIQGSVGETQYF. The CDR3 coding sequence is TGTGCCAGCAGTTTAATCCAGGGTTCGGTGGGGGAGACCCAGTACTTC.

This chain joins TRBV30 and TRBJ2-7; maybe TRBD2 (6 bases). The CDR3 runs to 14 residues. The germline V and J ends were trimmed by 0 bases and 4 bases, with 13 bases remaining between them. Germline lookup yields CDR1 GTSNPN and CDR2 SVGIG (reference sequence). This CDR3 reads CAWSVGSGRYEQYF. CDR3 bases: TGTGCCTGGAGTGTCGGTAGCGGCCGGTACGAGCAGTACTTC.

This chain uses TRBV6-1 with TRBJ1-5, with 7 bases that match TRBD1. The junction had 13 bases not matched to a gene; V was cut back by 4 bases and J by 4 bases. The CDR3 runs 17 residues. Per germline, CDR1 MNHNS and CDR2 SASEGT. The CDR3 bases are TGTGCCAGCAGTGCCCGACAGGGAGAGAGGGAAAATCAGCCCCAGCATTTT. Residues: CASSARQGERENQPQHF.